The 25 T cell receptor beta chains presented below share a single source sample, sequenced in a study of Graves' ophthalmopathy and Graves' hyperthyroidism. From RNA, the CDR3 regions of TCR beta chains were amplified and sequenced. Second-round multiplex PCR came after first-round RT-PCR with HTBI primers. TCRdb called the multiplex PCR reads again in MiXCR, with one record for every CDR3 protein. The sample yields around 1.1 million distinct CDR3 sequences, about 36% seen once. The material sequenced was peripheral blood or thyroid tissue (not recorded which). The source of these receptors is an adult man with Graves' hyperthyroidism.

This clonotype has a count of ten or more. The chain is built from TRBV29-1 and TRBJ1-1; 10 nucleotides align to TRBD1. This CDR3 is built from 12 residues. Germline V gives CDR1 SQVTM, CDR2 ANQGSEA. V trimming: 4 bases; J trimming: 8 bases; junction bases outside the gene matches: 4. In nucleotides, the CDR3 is TGCAGCGTTGGAGCGACAGGGGGCGAAGCTTTCTTT. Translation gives CSVGATGGEAFF.

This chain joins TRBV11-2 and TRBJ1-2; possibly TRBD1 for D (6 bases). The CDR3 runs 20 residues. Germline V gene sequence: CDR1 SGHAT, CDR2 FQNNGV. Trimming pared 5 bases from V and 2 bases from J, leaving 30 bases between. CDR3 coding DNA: TGTGCCAGCAGCCAAGATTCCAGGGGCCACCTCAAAACGAAAAACTATGGCTACACCTTC. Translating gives CASSQDSRGHLKTKNYGYTF.

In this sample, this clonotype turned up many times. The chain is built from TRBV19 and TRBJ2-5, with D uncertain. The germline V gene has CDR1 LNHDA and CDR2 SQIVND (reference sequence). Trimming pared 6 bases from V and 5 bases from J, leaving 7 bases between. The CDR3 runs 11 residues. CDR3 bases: TGTGCCAGTAGGCATGGGGAGACCCAGTACTTC. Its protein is CASRHGETQYF.

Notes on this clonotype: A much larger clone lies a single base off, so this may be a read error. DNA of the CDR3: TGCAGCGCCCGGGGTAACTACGAGCAGTACTTC. This gives the protein CSARGNYEQYF. The genes are TRBV20-1 and TRBJ2-7; the D gene is possibly TRBD2 (5 bases). CDR3 length equals 11 residues. CDR1 and CDR2 from the germline V gene are DFQATT and SNEGSKA (reference sequence).

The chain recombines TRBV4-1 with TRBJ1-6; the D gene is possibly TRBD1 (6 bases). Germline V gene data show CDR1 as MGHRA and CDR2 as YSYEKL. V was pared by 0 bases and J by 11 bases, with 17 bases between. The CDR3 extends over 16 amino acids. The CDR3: CASSQEGLGGRTPLHF. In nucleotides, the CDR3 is TGCGCCAGCAGCCAAGAGGGTCTAGGGGGTCGTACACCCCTCCACTTT.

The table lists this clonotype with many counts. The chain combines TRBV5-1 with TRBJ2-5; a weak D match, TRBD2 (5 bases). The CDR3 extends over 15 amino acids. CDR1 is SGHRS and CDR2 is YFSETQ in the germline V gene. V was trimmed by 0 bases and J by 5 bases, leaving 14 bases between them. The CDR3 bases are TGCGCCAGCAGCTTGGATCTCCCATGGGAGGAGACCCAGTACTTC. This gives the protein CASSLDLPWEETQYF. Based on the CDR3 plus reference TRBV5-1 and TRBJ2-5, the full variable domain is KAGVTQTPRYLIKTRGQQVTLSCSPISGHRSVSWYQQTPGQGLQFLFEYFSETQRNKGNFPGRFSGRQFSNSRSEMNVSTLELGDSALYLCASSLDLPWEETQYFGPGTRLLVL.

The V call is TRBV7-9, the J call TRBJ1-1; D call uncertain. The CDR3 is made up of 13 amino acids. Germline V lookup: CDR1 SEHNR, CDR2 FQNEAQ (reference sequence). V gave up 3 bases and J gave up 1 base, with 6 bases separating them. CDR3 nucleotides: TGTGCCAGCAGCTTTTGGTCGAACACTGAAGCTTTCTTT. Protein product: CASSFWSNTEAFF.

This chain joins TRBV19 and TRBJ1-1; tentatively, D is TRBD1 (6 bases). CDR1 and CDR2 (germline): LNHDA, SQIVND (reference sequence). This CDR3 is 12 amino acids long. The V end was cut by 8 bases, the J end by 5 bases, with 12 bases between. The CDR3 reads CASLRGGTEAFF. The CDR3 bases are TGTGCCAGTCTCAGGGGCGGAACTGAAGCTTTCTTT. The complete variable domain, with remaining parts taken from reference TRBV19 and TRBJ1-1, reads DGGITQSPKYLFRKEGQNVTLSCEQNLNHDAMYWYRQDPGQGLRLIYYSQIVNDFQKGDIAEGYSVSREKKESFPLTVTSAQKNPTAFYLCASLRGGTEAFFGQGTRLTVV.

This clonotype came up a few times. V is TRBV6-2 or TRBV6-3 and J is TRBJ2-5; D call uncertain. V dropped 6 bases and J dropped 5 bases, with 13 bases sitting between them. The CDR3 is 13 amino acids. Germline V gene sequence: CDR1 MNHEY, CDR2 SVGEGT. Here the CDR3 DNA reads TGTGCCAGCAGAGACTCTACCCTGGAGACCCAGTACTTC. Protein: CASRDSTLETQYF.

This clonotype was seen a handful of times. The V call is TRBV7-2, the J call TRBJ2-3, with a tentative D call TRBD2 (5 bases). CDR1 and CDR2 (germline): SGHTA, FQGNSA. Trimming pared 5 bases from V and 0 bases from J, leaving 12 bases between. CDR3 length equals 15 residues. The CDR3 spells CASSPRGGSTDTQYF. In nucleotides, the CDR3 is TGTGCCAGCAGCCCCCGCGGCGGGAGCACAGATACGCAGTATTTT.

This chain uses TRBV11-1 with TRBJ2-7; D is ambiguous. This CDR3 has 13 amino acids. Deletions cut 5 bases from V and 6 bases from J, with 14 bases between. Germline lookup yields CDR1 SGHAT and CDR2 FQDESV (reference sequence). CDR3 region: CASSQAEVAEQYF. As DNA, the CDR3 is TGTGCCAGCAGCCAAGCTGAGGTCGCCGAGCAGTACTTC.

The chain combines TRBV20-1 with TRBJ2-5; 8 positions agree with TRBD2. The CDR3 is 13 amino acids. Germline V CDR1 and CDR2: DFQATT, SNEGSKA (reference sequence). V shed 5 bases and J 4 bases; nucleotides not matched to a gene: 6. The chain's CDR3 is CSAPPGGSETQYF. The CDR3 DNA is TGCAGTGCTCCCCCGGGGGGGTCAGAGACCCAGTACTTC.

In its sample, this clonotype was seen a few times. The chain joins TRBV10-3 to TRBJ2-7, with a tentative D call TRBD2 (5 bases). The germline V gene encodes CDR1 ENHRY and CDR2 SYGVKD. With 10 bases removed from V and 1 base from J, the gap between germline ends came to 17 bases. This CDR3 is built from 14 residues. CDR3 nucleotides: TGTGCCACCCGAGGCGTCGGGAAATCCTACGAGCAGTACTTC. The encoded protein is CATRGVGKSYEQYF.

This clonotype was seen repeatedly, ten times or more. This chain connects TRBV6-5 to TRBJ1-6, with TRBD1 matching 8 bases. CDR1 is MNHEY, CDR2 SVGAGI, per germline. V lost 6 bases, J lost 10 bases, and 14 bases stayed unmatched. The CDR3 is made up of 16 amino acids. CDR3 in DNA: TGTGCCAGCAGACAAAAACTGACAGGGGTAAGCTCACCCCTCCACTTT. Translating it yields CASRQKLTGVSSPLHF.

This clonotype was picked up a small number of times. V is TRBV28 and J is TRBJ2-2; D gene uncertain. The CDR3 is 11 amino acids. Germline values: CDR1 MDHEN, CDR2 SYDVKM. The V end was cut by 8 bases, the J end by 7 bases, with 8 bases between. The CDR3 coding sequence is TGTGCCAGCGGATCGATCGGGGAGCTGTTTTTT. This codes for CASGSIGELFF.

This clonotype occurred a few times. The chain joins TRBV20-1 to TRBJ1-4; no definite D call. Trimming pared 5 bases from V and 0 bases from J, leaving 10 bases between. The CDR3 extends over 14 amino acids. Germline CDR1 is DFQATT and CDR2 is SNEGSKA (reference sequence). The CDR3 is CSAVDGATNEKLFF. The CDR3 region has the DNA TGCAGTGCTGTGGACGGTGCAACTAATGAAAAACTGTTTTTT.

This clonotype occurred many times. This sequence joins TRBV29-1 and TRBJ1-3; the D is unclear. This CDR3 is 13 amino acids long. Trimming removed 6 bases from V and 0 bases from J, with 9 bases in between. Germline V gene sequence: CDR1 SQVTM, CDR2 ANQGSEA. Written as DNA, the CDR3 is TGCAGCGTGCCGGATATCTCTGGAAACACCATATATTTT. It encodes CSVPDISGNTIYF.

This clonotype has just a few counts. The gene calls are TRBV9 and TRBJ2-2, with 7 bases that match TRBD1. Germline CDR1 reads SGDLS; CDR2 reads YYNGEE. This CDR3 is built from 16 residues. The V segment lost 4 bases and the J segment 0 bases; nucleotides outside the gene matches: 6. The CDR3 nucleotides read TGTGCCAGCAGCCTCCGAGGGACAGCGAACACCGGGGAGCTGTTTTTT. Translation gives CASSLRGTANTGELFF.

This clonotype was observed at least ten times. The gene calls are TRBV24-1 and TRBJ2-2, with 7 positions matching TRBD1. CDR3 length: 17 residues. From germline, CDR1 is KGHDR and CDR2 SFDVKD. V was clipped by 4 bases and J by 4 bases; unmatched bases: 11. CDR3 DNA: TGTGCCACCAGTGAAGAGAGGACAGGATGGATCACCGGGGAGCTGTTTTTT. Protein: CATSEERTGWITGELFF.

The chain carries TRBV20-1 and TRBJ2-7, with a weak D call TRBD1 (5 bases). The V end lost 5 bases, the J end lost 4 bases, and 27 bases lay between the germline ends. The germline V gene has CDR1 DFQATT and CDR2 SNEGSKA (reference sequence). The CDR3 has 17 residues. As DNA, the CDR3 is TGCAGTGCTTCACGATCGACCAGGGATTGGCAGATATACGAGCAGTACTTC. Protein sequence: CSASRSTRDWQIYEQYF.

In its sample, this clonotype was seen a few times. The CDR3 spells CAISGGGSSYNSPLHF. The CDR3 nucleotides are TGTGCCATCAGTGGGGGGGGGAGCTCCTATAATTCACCCCTCCACTTT. This chain joins TRBV10-3 and TRBJ1-6, with a weak D call TRBD1 (5 bases). Per the germline V gene, CDR1 is ENHRY and CDR2 is SYGVKD. The CDR3 is 16 residues long. The germline V and J ends were trimmed by 4 bases and 0 bases, with 10 bases remaining between them.

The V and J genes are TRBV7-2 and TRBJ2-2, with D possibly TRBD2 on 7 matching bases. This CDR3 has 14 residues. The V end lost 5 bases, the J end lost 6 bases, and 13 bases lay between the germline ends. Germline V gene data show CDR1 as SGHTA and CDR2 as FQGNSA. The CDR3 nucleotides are TGTGCCAGCAGCCGAAAGGGGGGGCCCGGGGAGCTGTTTTTT. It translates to CASSRKGGPGELFF.

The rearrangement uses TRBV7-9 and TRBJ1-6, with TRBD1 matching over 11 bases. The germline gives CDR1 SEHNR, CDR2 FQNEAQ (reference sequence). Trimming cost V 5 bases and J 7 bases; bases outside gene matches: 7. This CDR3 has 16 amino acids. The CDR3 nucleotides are TGTGCCAGCAGCCAAGGACAGGGGGCTAAGAATTCACCCCTCCACTTT. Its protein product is CASSQGQGAKNSPLHF.

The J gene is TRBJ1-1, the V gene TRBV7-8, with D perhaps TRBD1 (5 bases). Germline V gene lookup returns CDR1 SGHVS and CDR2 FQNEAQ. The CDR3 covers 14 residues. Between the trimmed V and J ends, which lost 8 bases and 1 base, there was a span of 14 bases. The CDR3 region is CASSPVGTNTEAFF. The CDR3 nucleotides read TGTGCCAGCTCACCAGTGGGGACGAACACTGAAGCTTTCTTT.

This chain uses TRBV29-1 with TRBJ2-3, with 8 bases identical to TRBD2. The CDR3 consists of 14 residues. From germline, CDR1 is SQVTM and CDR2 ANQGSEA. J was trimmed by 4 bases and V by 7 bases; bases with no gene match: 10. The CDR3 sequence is CSGSGAITSDTQYF. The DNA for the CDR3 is TGCAGCGGTAGCGGGGCGATTACGTCAGATACGCAGTATTTT.